This TCR beta chain was captured by sequencing in a study of T cell responses to AZD1222 COVID-19 vaccine. The analysis combined second doses at about 4 or about 12 weeks. Whole-study findings and limits: White British ancestry dominated among donors, who included more females, and clonal diversity was possibly underestimated. The number of AZD1222 recipients seropositive at baseline was only 6 or 7. Nearly half of the spike-specific TCRs reportedly recognize variant regions that carry no mutations.

Concerning this clone itself: Its antigen remains unidentified.

Germline V CDR1 and CDR2: SNHLY, FYNNEI. CDR3 length equals 15 residues. The junction had 2 bases not matched to a gene; V was cut back by 3 bases and J by 2 bases. Repertoires were generated with immunoSEQ multiplex PCR, while TCRdb's copy carries only in-frame clones and drops some. Of 90,000 to 150,000 clones in the sample, around 84% were seen once. The sample in question was peripheral blood, obtained 28 days after the second AZD1222 dose. The rearrangement uses TRBV2 and TRBJ2-3, with TRBD2 matching over 10 bases. The TCR comes from an adult who received the AZD1222 COVID-19 vaccine. The DNA of the CDR3 is TGTGCCAGCAGTGATCTAGCGGGAGACACAGATACGCAGTATTTT. Translated, it gives CASSDLAGDTDTQYF.